The 6 T cell receptor beta chains reported below all come from one sample, sequenced in a study of human T cells and chemical hapten exposure. TCRdb passed the RACE reads through MiXCR, listing each CDR3 protein once. Here the sample spans 100,000 to 150,000 distinct CDR3 sequences, roughly 13% being singletons. Time point meaning: pre-sensitization, week 0. Described treatment: therapeutic diphenylcyclopropenone sensitization with weekly scalp DPC. Sequencing used whole blood, obtained in connection with sensitization to the hapten diphenylcyclopropenone (DPC). The origin of the receptors is a woman under 30 with alopecia areata. Some clones in this sample may be carry-over from other donors' samples.

The chain joins TRBV11-2 to TRBJ2-7; 9 nucleotides line up with TRBD2. The CDR3 sequence is 15 residues long. Germline trimming cut 5 bases from V and 3 bases from J; bases unmatched to any gene: 8. Per germline, CDR1 SGHAT and CDR2 FQNNGV. CDR3 in amino acids: CASSPSIAGDYEQYF. The CDR3 DNA sequence: TGTGCCAGCAGCCCTTCTATAGCGGGAGACTACGAGCAGTACTTC.

This clonotype was seen more than once but under ten times. This chain's CDR3 is CASSPDRGPNQPQHF. The DNA for the CDR3 is TGTGCCAGCAGCCCCGACAGGGGGCCCAATCAGCCCCAGCATTTT. The V gene is TRBV6-5, the J gene TRBJ1-5, with 10 bases aligning to TRBD1. V lost 6 bases to trimming and J lost 3 bases; unmatched junction nucleotides: 5. The V gene's germline CDR1 is MNHEY and CDR2 SVGAGI. The CDR3 consists of 15 residues.

The V gene is TRBV5-4, the J gene TRBJ1-1; the match to TRBD1 covers 9 bases. V lost 4 bases, J lost 1 base, and 5 bases stayed unmatched. This CDR3 is built from 15 residues. Germline loops: CDR1 SGHNT, CDR2 YYREEE (reference sequence). Here the CDR3 DNA reads TGTGCCAGCAGCCCTAGGACAGGGGCGAACACTGAAGCTTTCTTT. It encodes CASSPRTGANTEAFF.

The table lists this clonotype with a few counts. The chain recombines TRBV5-4 with TRBJ2-5; D gene ambiguous. CDR3 size: 15 residues. Trimming took off 4 bases at V and 3 bases at J, with 16 bases between the two ends. Germline CDR1 SGHNT, CDR2 YYREEE (reference sequence). DNA of the CDR3: TGTGCCAGCAGCATTGGCGGCTCCCCTGAAGAGACCCAGTACTTC. This translates into CASSIGGSPEETQYF.

This clonotype was seen at least ten times. This chain links TRBV21-1 with TRBJ2-3; TRBD2, the D gene given by the table, was not confirmed from the DNA. TRBV21-1 is a documented pseudogene. The CDR3 has 14 amino acids. The CDR3 DNA reads as TGTGCCAGCATCCCGCGCAGTAGCACAGATACGCAGTATTTT. This translates into CASIPRSSTDTQYF.

This clonotype has only a few counts. The V and J genes are TRBV20-1 and TRBJ2-1, with D maybe TRBD1 (6 bases). Germline V CDR1 and CDR2: DFQATT, SNEGSKA (reference sequence). The ends were cut back, 5 bases at V and 4 bases at J, with 9 bases in the middle. This CDR3 has 12 residues. Here the CDR3 DNA reads TGCAGTGCTCTCCAGGGGTACAATGAGCAGTTCTTC. This sequence encodes CSALQGYNEQFF.